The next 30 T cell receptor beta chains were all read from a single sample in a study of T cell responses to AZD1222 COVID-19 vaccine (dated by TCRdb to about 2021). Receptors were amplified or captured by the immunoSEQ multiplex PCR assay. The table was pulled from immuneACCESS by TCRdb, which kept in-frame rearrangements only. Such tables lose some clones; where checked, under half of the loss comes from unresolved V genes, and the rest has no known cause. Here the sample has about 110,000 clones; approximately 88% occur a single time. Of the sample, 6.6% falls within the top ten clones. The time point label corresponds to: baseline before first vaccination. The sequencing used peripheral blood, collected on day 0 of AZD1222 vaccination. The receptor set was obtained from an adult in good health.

In DNA, the CDR3 is TGTGCCAGCAGTTCAACAGGGGTCTTGGTGAACACTGAAGCTTTCTTT. Translation: CASSSTGVLVNTEAFF. The J gene is TRBJ1-1, the V gene TRBV6-6; 7 nucleotides match TRBD1. The CDR3 runs to 16 residues. The junction had 8 bases not matched to a gene; V was cut back by 4 bases and J by 0 bases. Germline values: CDR1 MNHNY, CDR2 SVGAGI (reference sequence).

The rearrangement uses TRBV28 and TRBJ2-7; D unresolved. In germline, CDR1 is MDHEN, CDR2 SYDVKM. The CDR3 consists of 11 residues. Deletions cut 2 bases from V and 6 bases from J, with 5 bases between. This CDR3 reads CASSLTREQYF. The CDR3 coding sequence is TGTGCCAGCAGTTTAACCCGCGAGCAGTACTTC.

This CDR3 reads CASSQLQGNTEAFF. CDR3 bases: TGTGCCAGCAGCCAGTTACAGGGAAACACTGAAGCTTTCTTT. The chain employs TRBV28 and TRBJ1-1, with a tentative D call TRBD1 (6 bases). The CDR3 covers 14 residues. V lost 6 bases, J lost 2 bases, and 13 bases lay in between. CDR1 is MDHEN, CDR2 SYDVKM, per germline. The full variable domain, completed using reference TRBV28 and TRBJ1-1, is DVKVTQSSRYLVKRTGEKVFLECVQDMDHENMFWYRQDPGLGLRLIYFSYDVKMKEKGDIPEGYSVSREKKERFSLILESASTNQTSMYLCASSQLQGNTEAFFGQGTRLTVV.

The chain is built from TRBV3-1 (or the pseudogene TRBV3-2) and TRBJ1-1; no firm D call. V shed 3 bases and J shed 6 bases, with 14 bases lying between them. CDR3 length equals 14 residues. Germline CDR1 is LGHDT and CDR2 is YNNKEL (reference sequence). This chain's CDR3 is CASSHRTPRAEAFF. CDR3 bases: TGTGCCAGCAGCCACAGGACCCCGAGGGCTGAAGCTTTCTTT.

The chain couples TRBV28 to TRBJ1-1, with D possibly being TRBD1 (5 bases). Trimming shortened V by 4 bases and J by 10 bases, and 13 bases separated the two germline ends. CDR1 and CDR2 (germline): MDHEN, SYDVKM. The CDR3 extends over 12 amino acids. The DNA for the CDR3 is TGTGCCAGCAGTTCGACAGAACTTCGAGCTTTCTTT. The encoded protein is CASSSTELRAFF.

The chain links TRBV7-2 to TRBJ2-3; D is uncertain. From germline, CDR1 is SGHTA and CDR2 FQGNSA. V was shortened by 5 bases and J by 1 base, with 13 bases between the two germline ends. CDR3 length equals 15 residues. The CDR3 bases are TGTGCCAGCAGCCCCGCGGTCGGTCGCACAGATACGCAGTATTTT. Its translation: CASSPAVGRTDTQYF.

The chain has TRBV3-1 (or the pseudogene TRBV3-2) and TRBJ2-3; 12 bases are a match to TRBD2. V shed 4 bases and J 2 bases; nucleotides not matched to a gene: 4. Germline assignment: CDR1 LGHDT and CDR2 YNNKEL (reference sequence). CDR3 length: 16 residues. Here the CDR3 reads CASSLLAGGHTDTQYF. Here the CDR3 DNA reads TGTGCCAGCAGCCTACTAGCGGGAGGTCACACAGATACGCAGTATTTT.

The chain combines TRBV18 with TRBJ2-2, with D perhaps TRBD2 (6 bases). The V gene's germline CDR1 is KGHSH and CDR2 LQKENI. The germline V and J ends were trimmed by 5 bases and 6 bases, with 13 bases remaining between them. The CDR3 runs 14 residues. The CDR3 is CASSTSSRAGELFF. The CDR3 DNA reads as TGTGCCAGCTCAACTAGCAGTCGGGCCGGGGAGCTGTTTTTT. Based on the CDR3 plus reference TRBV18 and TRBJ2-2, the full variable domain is NAGVMQNPRHLVRRRGQEARLRCSPMKGHSHVYWYRQLPEEGLKFMVYLQKENIIDESGMPKERFSAEFPKEGPSILRIQQVVRGDSAAYFCASSTSSRAGELFFGEGSRLTVL.

The CDR3 DNA reads as TGTGCCAGCAGTTTATCTCGAGGGCATCAGCCCCAGCATTTT. This translates into CASSLSRGHQPQHF. The V and J genes are TRBV27 and TRBJ1-5; no firm D call. Germline V gene lookup returns CDR1 MNHEY and CDR2 SMNVEV (reference sequence). The CDR3 is made up of 14 amino acids. V dropped 0 bases and J dropped 5 bases, with 8 bases sitting between them.

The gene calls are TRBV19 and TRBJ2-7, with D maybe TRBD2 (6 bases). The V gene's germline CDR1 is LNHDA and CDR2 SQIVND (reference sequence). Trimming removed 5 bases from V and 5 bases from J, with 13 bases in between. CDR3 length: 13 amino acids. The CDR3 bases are TGTGCCAGTAGTTCTAGTCGGGGGAACGAGCAGTACTTC. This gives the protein CASSSSRGNEQYF.

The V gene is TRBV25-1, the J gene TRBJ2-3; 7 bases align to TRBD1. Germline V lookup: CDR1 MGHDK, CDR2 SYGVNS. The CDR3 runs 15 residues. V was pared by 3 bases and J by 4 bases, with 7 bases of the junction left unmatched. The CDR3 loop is CASSDQQGVSDTQYF. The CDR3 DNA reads TGTGCCAGCAGTGATCAGCAGGGGGTTTCAGATACGCAGTATTTT.

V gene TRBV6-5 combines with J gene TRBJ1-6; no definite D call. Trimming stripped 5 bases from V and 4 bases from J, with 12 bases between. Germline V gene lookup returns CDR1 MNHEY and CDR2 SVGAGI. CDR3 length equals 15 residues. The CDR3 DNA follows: TGTGCCAGCAGTCAACGTGGAGGTTATAATTCACCCCTCCACTTT. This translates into CASSQRGGYNSPLHF.

The CDR3 nucleotides read TGTGCCAGCAGCCAAGCGGGACTAGCGACAGATACGCAGTATTTT. Translation: CASSQAGLATDTQYF. J is TRBJ2-3 and V is TRBV11-3; TRBD2 agrees at 10 bases. CDR3 length: 15 residues. Germline V gives CDR1 SGHNT, CDR2 YENEEA. The junction had 5 bases not matched to a gene; V was cut back by 5 bases and J by 3 bases.

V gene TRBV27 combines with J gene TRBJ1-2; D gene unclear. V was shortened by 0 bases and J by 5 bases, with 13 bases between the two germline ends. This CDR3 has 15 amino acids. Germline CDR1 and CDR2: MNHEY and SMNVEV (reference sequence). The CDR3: CASSLSPNSVYGYTF. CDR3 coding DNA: TGTGCCAGCAGTTTATCGCCTAACAGTGTTTATGGCTACACCTTC.

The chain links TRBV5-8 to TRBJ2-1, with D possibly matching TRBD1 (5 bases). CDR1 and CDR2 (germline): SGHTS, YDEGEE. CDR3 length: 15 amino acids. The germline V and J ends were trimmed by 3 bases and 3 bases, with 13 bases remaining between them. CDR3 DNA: TGTGCCAGCAGCTCCCTGGGGCAGGGCTACAATGAGCAGTTCTTC. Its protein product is CASSSLGQGYNEQFF.

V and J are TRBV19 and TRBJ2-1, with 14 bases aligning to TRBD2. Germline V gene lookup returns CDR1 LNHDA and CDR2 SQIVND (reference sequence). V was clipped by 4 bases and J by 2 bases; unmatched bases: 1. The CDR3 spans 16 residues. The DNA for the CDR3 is TGTGCCAGTAGTAGGACTAGCGGGAGGACCTACAATGAGCAGTTCTTC. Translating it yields CASSRTSGRTYNEQFF.

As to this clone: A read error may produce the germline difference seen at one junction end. CDR3 coding DNA: TGTGCCAGCAGTTACGTAGGAGCGGGCACTCAAGCTTTCTTT. Its protein product is CASSYVGAGTQAFF. The rearrangement links TRBV6-5 to TRBJ1-1; D unclear. Germline CDR1 and CDR2: MNHEY and SVGAGI. The CDR3 runs to 14 residues.

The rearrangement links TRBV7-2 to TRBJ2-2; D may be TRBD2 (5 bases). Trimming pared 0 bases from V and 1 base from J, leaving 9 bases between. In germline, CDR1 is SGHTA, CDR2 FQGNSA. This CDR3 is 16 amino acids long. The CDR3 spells CASSLAGAKNTGELFF. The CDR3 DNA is TGTGCCAGCAGCTTAGCGGGAGCGAAGAACACCGGGGAGCTGTTTTTT.

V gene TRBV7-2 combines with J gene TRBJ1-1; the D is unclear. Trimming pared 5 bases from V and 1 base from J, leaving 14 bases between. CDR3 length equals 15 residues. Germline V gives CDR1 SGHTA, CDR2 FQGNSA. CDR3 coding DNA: TGTGCCAGCAGCCCCTGGGCAGCAGGGAACACTGAAGCTTTCTTT. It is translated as CASSPWAAGNTEAFF.

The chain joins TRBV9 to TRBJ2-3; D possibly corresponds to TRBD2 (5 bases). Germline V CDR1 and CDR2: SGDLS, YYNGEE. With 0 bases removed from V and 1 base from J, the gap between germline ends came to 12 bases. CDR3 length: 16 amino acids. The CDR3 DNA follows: TGTGCCAGCAGCGTAGCCCCTACGAGGGGCACAGATACGCAGTATTTT. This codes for CASSVAPTRGTDTQYF.

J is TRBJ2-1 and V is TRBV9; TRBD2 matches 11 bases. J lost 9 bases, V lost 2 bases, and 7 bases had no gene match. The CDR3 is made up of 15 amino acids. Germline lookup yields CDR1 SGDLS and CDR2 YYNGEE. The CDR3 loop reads CASSVRGTSGTEQFF. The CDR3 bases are TGTGCCAGCAGCGTCCGTGGGACTAGCGGCACTGAGCAGTTCTTC.

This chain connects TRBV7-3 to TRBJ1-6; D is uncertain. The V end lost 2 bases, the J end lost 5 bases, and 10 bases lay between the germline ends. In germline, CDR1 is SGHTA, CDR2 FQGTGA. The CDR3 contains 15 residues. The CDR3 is CASSLSATNNSPLHF. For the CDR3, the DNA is TGTGCCAGCAGCTTATCCGCCACGAATAATTCACCCCTCCACTTT.

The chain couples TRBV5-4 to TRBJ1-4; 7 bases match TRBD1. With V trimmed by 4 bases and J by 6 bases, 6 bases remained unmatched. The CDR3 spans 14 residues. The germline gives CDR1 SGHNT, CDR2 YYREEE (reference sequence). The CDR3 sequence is CASSADRIDEKLFF. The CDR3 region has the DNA TGTGCCAGCAGCGCGGACAGGATAGATGAAAAACTGTTTTTT.

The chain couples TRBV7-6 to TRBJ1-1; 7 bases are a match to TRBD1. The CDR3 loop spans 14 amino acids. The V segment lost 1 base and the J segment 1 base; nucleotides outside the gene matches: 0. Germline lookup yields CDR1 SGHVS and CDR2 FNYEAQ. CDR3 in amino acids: CASSLGDRNTEAFF. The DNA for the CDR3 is TGTGCCAGCAGCTTAGGGGACAGGAACACTGAAGCTTTCTTT.

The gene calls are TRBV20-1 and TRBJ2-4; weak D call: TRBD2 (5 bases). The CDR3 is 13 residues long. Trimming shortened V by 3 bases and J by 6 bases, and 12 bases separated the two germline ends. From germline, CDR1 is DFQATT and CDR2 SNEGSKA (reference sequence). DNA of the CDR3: TGCAGTGCTAGTCCGCCTCGGGGAAACATTCAGTACTTC. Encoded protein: CSASPPRGNIQYF.

CDR3 protein: CASSPPGGSTEAFF. The CDR3 DNA follows: TGTGCCAGCTCACCACCTGGAGGGAGTACTGAAGCTTTCTTT. The chain carries TRBV18 and TRBJ1-1; D is uncertain. CDR3 size: 14 residues. The germline V gene encodes CDR1 KGHSH and CDR2 LQKENI. The ends were cut back, 0 bases at V and 5 bases at J, with 10 bases in the middle. The entire variable domain, with the rest obtained from reference TRBV18 and TRBJ1-1, is as follows: NAGVMQNPRHLVRRRGQEARLRCSPMKGHSHVYWYRQLPEEGLKFMVYLQKENIIDESGMPKERFSAEFPKEGPSILRIQQVVRGDSAAYFCASSPPGGSTEAFFGQGTRLTVV.

CDR3 DNA sequence: TGTGCCAGCAGCTTATCCCTTGCTCAGCCCCAGCATTTT. This translates into CASSLSLAQPQHF. V usage is TRBV11-2 and J usage is TRBJ1-5; D not certain. This CDR3 has 13 residues. V gave up 2 bases and J gave up 6 bases, with 8 bases separating them. Germline V gene sequence: CDR1 SGHAT, CDR2 FQNNGV.

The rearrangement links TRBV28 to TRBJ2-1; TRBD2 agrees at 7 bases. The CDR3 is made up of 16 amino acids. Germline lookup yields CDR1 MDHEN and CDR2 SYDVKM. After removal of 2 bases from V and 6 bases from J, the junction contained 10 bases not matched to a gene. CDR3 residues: CASSLVAIGLVNEQFF. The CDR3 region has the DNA TGTGCCAGCAGTTTAGTAGCCATCGGACTAGTCAATGAGCAGTTCTTC.

The CDR3 region has the DNA TGTGCCAGCAGCCGCCATGGGGCGGCCAATGAGCAGTTCTTC. Amino acids: CASSRHGAANEQFF. J is TRBJ2-1 and V is TRBV11-1, with a weak D call TRBD1 (5 bases). Germline CDR1 reads SGHAT; CDR2 reads FQDESV (reference sequence). CDR3 size: 14 residues. V dropped 5 bases and J dropped 6 bases, with 14 bases sitting between them.

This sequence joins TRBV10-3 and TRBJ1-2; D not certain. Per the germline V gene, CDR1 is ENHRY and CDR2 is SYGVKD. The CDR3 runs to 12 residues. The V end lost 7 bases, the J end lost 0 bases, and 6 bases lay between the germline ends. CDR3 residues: CAITASNYGYTF. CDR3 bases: TGTGCCATCACGGCGTCTAACTATGGCTACACCTTC.